This T cell receptor (beta chain) was sequenced in a study of T cell clonality in common variable immunodeficiency. The study's findings and limits: Reportedly, TCR beta sequences from common variable immunodeficiency showed fewer deletions and N-nucleotide insertions.

There are many counts of this clone. Its cognate antigen is unknown. The CDR3 end lies 3 residues beyond the end of the read and is filled in from the germline J gene. Libraries were prepared by immunoSEQ multiplex PCR; TCRdb keeps only in-frame clonotypes and omits some of them. The repertoire consists of some 38,000 clones, none detected only once. This CDR3 has 16 residues. Germline CDR1 and CDR2: LGHNA and YNFKEQ. Trimming took off 0 bases at V and 4 bases at J, with 10 bases between the two ends. The TCR comes from a person aged 18 to 75 in good health. Sequences were obtained from peripheral blood mononuclear cells. This chain connects TRBV4-2 to TRBJ2-6; no definite D call. The CDR3 reads CASSQDSNSGANVLTF. CDR3 DNA (partial): TGTGCCAGCAGCCAAGACTCCAACTCGGGGGCCAACGTC.